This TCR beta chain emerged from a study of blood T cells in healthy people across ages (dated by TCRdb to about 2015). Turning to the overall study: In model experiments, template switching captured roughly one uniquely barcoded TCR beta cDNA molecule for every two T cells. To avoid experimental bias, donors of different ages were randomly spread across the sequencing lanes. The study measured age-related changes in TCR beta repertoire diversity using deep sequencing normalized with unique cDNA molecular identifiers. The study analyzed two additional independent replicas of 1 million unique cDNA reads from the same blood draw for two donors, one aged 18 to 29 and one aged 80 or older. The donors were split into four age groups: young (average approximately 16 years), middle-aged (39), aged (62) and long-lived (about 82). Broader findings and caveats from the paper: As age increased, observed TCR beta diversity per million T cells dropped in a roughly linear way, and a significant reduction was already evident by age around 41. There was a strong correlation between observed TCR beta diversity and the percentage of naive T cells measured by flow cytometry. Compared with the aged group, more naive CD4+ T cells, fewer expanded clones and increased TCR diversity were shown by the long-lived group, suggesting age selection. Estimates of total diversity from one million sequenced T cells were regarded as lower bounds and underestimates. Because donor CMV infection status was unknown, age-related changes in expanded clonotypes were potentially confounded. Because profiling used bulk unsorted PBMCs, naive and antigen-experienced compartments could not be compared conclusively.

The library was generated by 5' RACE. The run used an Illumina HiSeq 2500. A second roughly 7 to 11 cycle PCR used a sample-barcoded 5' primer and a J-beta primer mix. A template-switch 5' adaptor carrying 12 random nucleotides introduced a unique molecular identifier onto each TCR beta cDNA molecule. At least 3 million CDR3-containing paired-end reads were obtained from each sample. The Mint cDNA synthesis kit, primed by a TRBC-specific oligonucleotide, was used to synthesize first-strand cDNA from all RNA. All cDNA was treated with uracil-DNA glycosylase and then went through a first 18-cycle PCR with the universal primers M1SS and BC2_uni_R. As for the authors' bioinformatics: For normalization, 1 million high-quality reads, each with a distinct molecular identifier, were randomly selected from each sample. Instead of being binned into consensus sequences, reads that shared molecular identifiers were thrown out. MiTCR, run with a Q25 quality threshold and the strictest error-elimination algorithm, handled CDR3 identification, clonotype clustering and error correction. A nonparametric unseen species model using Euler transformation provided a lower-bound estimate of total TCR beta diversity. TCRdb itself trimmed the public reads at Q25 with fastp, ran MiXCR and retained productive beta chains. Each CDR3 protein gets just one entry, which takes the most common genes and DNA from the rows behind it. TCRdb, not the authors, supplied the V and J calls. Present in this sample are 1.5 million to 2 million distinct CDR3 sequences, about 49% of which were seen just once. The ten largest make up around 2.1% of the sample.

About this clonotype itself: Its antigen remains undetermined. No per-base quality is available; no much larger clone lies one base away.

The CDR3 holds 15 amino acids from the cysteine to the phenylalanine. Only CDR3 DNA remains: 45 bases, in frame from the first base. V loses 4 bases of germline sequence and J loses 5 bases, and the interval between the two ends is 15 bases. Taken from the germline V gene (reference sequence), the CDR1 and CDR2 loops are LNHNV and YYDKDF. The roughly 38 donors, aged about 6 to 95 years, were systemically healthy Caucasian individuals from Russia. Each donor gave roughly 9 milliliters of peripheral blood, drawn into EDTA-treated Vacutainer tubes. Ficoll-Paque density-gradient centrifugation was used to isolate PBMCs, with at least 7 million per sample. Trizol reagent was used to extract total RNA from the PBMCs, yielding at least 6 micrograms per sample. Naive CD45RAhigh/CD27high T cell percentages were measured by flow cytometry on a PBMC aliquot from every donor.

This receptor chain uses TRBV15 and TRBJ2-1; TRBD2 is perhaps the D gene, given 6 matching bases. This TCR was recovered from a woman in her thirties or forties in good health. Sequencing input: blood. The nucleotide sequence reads TGTGCCACCAGCAAATTCGGGAGAGAAGACAATGAGCAGTTCTTC. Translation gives CATSKFGREDNEQFF.